A selection of T cell receptor beta chains follows, all from one sample in a study of T cell responses to AZD1222 COVID-19 vaccine. Repertoires were generated with immunoSEQ multiplex PCR, while TCRdb's copy carries only in-frame clones and drops some. This sample has 150,000 to 200,000 clones, with 90% to 95% found just once. Material: peripheral blood, obtained on day 0 of AZD1222 vaccination. The receptor set was obtained from an adult in good health. Each CDR3 is given with its conserved first and last residue. A D gene is named only where the DNA matches it firmly. Rows give clone size only sometimes, using once, few, many, or a class for an expanded clone.

J gene: TRBJ2-3; V gene: TRBV12-5; D gene: NA; clone size: NA; CDR3 protein: CASGPTGGVRQYF; CDR3 DNA: TGTGCTAGTGGTCCCACAGGGGGGGTGCGGCAGTATTTT
J gene: TRBJ1-2; V gene: TRBV30; D gene: TRBD1; clone size: NA; CDR3 protein: CAWSTTGAWGYTF; CDR3 DNA: TGTGCCTGGAGTACAACAGGGGCGTGGGGCTACACCTTC
J gene: TRBJ2-3; V gene: TRBV18; D gene: NA; clone size: once; CDR3 protein: CASSPETSVDTQYF; CDR3 DNA: TGTGCCAGCTCACCAGAGACTAGTGTCGATACGCAGTATTTT
J gene: TRBJ2-7; V gene: TRBV28; D gene: TRBD2; clone size: NA; CDR3 protein: CASSSGGGRGEQYF; CDR3 DNA: TGTGCCAGCAGTTCCGGGGGGGGCCGAGGCGAGCAGTACTTC
J gene: TRBJ1-2; V gene: TRBV6-4; D gene: NA; clone size: NA; CDR3 protein: CASSDGTEASGYTF; CDR3 DNA: TGTGCCAGCAGTGACGGGACGGAGGCCTCTGGCTACACCTTC
J gene: TRBJ1-1; V gene: TRBV11-3; D gene: NA; clone size: NA; CDR3 protein: CASSLDNWQGNTEAFF; CDR3 DNA: TGTGCCAGCAGCTTAGATAATTGGCAGGGGAACACTGAAGCTTTCTTT
J gene: TRBJ1-5; V gene: TRBV28; D gene: NA; clone size: NA; CDR3 protein: CASSKGLGNQPQHF; CDR3 DNA: TGTGCCAGCAGTAAGGGATTGGGCAATCAGCCCCAGCATTTT
J gene: TRBJ2-7; V gene: TRBV11-3; D gene: TRBD1; clone size: NA; CDR3 protein: CASSSGQGKTYEQYF; CDR3 DNA: TGTGCCAGCAGCTCCGGACAGGGAAAAACCTACGAGCAGTACTTC
J gene: TRBJ2-5; V gene: TRBV29-1; D gene: NA; clone size: once; CDR3 protein: CSVEPGDLQETQYF; CDR3 DNA: TGCAGCGTTGAACCGGGGGACCTCCAAGAGACCCAGTACTTC
J gene: TRBJ1-1; V gene: TRBV3-1/TRBV3-2; D gene: NA; clone size: NA; CDR3 protein: CASSLDHTEAFF; CDR3 DNA: TGTGCCAGCAGCCTTGACCACACTGAAGCTTTCTTT
J gene: TRBJ1-2; V gene: TRBV10-2; D gene: NA; clone size: once; CDR3 protein: CASSDIGRVGGYTF; CDR3 DNA: TGCGCCAGCAGTGATATCGGCAGGGTGGGCGGCTACACCTTC
J gene: TRBJ1-1; V gene: TRBV19; D gene: NA; clone size: NA; CDR3 protein: CASSIPGAMNTEAFF; CDR3 DNA: TGTGCCAGTAGTATTCCGGGAGCGATGAACACTGAAGCTTTCTTT
J gene: TRBJ2-2; V gene: TRBV7-2; D gene: NA; clone size: once; CDR3 protein: CASSVGTDPLETGELFF; CDR3 DNA: TGTGCCAGCAGCGTCGGGACGGACCCATTAGAGACCGGGGAGCTGTTTTTT
J gene: TRBJ1-2; V gene: TRBV18; D gene: NA; clone size: few; CDR3 protein: CASSPTDNYGYTF; CDR3 DNA: TGTGCCAGCTCACCAACAGATAACTATGGCTACACCTTC
J gene: TRBJ1-1; V gene: TRBV19; D gene: NA; clone size: NA; CDR3 protein: CASNPTGTAQGAFF; CDR3 DNA: TGTGCCAGTAATCCCACCGGGACTGCGCAGGGAGCTTTCTTT
J gene: TRBJ1-3; V gene: TRBV16; D gene: NA; clone size: NA; CDR3 protein: CASSHRVDRLGGNTIYF; CDR3 DNA: TGTGCCAGCAGCCACCGGGTAGACAGGCTCGGAGGAAACACCATATATTTT
J gene: TRBJ1-3; V gene: TRBV7-2; D gene: NA; clone size: NA; CDR3 protein: CASSPPGVYSGNTIYF; CDR3 DNA: TGTGCCAGCAGCCCCCCAGGGGTTTACTCTGGAAACACCATATATTTT
J gene: TRBJ1-5; V gene: TRBV18; D gene: NA; clone size: NA; CDR3 protein: CASSPPGNQPQHF; CDR3 DNA: TGTGCCAGCTCACCACCAGGGAATCAGCCCCAGCATTTT
J gene: TRBJ2-2; V gene: TRBV21-1; D gene: NA; clone size: NA; CDR3 protein: CASSAQNTGELFF; CDR3 DNA: TGTGCCAGCAGCGCGCAGAACACCGGGGAGCTGTTTTTT
J gene: TRBJ1-6; V gene: TRBV16; D gene: NA; clone size: NA; CDR3 protein: CASTSLTGQNSPLHF; CDR3 DNA: TGTGCCAGCACCTCTCTGACAGGCCAAAATTCACCCCTCCACTTT
J gene: TRBJ2-1; V gene: TRBV28; D gene: NA; clone size: NA; CDR3 protein: CASSLAYNEQFF; CDR3 DNA: TGTGCCAGCAGTTTGGCCTACAATGAGCAGTTCTTC
J gene: TRBJ1-1; V gene: TRBV9; D gene: NA; clone size: NA; CDR3 protein: CASSPTGGNTEAFF; CDR3 DNA: TGTGCCAGCAGCCCCACGGGTGGGAACACTGAAGCTTTCTTT
J gene: TRBJ1-2; V gene: TRBV18; D gene: NA; clone size: NA; CDR3 protein: CASSPVVRPPNYGYTF; CDR3 DNA: TGTGCCAGCTCCCCCGTCGTAAGGCCTCCTAACTATGGCTACACCTTC
J gene: TRBJ2-2; V gene: TRBV5-5; D gene: TRBD2; clone size: NA; CDR3 protein: CASSLAPGGTNTGELFF; CDR3 DNA: TGTGCCAGCAGCTTGGCCCCGGGGGGGACGAACACCGGGGAGCTGTTTTTT
J gene: TRBJ2-3; V gene: TRBV6-5; D gene: NA; clone size: NA; CDR3 protein: CASSYWAQSTKPPQYF; CDR3 DNA: TGTGCCAGCAGTTACTGGGCCCAATCGACTAAACCACCCCAGTATTTT
J gene: TRBJ1-3; V gene: TRBV5-4; D gene: NA; clone size: NA; CDR3 protein: CASSLDRETSGNTIYF; CDR3 DNA: TGTGCCAGCAGCTTGGACAGGGAGACCTCTGGAAACACCATATATTTT
J gene: TRBJ2-7; V gene: TRBV6-5; D gene: NA; clone size: once; CDR3 protein: CASSPTGRSYEQYF; CDR3 DNA: TGTGCCAGCAGCCCGACAGGGAGGTCCTACGAGCAGTACTTC
J gene: TRBJ1-4; V gene: TRBV7-2; D gene: NA; clone size: NA; CDR3 protein: CASSLLSGNEKLFF; CDR3 DNA: TGTGCCAGCAGCCTACTTTCGGGGAACGAAAAACTGTTTTTT